What follows are 2 T cell receptor beta chains derived from one specimen sequenced in a study of T cell changes during pregnancy in multiple sclerosis. Clones were read by immunoSEQ multiplex PCR, and TCRdb kept only the in-frame ones, dropping some. The table lists around 88,000 clones, 80% to 95% of them singletons. Source: peripheral blood, taken in the first trimester of pregnancy. Receptors originate from a female donor with multiple sclerosis, enrolled in a pregnancy study.

This rearrangement joins TRBV28 to TRBJ2-7; TRBD2 agrees at 7 bases. Per germline, CDR1 MDHEN and CDR2 SYDVKM. The V gene end was trimmed by 4 bases and the J gene end by 2 bases; junction bases not matched to a gene: 8. The CDR3 spans 15 residues. DNA of the CDR3: TGTGCCAGCAGTTCGGATCGGGAGGATCCCTACGAGCAGTACTTC. Translated, it gives CASSSDREDPYEQYF.

The chain joins TRBV11-2 to TRBJ2-5; 7 nucleotides line up with TRBD2. CDR1 and CDR2 (germline): SGHAT, FQNNGV. V shed 1 base, J shed 6 bases, and the junction held 11 bases outside the gene matches. There are 16 residues in the CDR3. The CDR3 is CASSLVVGGPGKTQYF. In nucleotides, the CDR3 is TGTGCCAGCAGCTTAGTTGTGGGAGGGCCCGGAAAGACCCAGTACTTC.